One sample yielded the 10 T cell receptor beta chains listed below, sequenced in a study of T-cell memory formation after mild COVID-19 (dated by TCRdb to about 2021). The library was made by 5' RACE. Sequencing was performed on an Illumina NovaSeq 6000. TCRdb passed the public sequencing reads through fastp at Q25 and MiXCR, retaining productive beta sequences. Rows are unified per CDR3 protein, each entry keeping the most common DNA and genes. The sample includes about 240,000 distinct CDR3 sequences, with roughly 10% observed a single time. Around 23% of the sample goes to the ten largest clones. Sequencing was performed on PBMCs or a T cell subset sorted from them (not recorded which). These receptors originate from a man younger than 35 who had mild COVID-19 (a few samples of this study predate the infection). The sample titles of this study are shuffled in the database, so cell type and time point are left out; the donor was told from shared clones.

This clonotype turned up a few times. The chain recombines TRBV6-1 with TRBJ2-6; the D call may be TRBD1 or TRBD2 (5 bases each). Trimming removed 10 bases at V and 1 base at J, with 14 bases between. CDR3 size: 15 residues. From germline, CDR1 is MNHNS and CDR2 SASEGT. This CDR3 is CATAGTRSGANVLTF. CDR3 DNA sequence: TGTGCCACCGCAGGGACGAGGTCTGGGGCCAACGTCCTGACTTTC.

The gene calls are TRBV7-2 and TRBJ1-1; D is perhaps TRBD1 (5 bases). CDR1 is SGHTA and CDR2 is FQGNSA in the germline V gene. Trimming pared 1 base from V and 10 bases from J, leaving 16 bases between. The CDR3 consists of 14 residues. DNA of the CDR3: TGTGCCAGCAGCTTAGAGGGGCTGGGGAGGAGAGCTTTCTTT. Translated: CASSLEGLGRRAFF.

This clonotype was seen more than once but under ten times. The chain is built from TRBV6-1 and TRBJ2-7; 11 bases align to TRBD1. In germline, CDR1 is MNHNS, CDR2 SASEGT. The CDR3 has 13 residues. V trimming: 2 bases; J trimming: 9 bases; junction bases outside the gene matches: 3. In DNA form, the CDR3 reads TGTGCCAGCAGTGAACGGGACAGGGGGAGGCAGTACTTC. Its protein is CASSERDRGRQYF.

The chain carries TRBV5-1 and TRBJ2-5; D ambiguous. V dropped 4 bases and J dropped 5 bases, with 15 bases sitting between them. This CDR3 spans 14 amino acids. Germline V gene lookup returns CDR1 SGHRS and CDR2 YFSETQ. The CDR3 DNA sequence: TGCGCCAGCAGCCCACAAGATACAACGGAGACCCAGTACTTC. It is translated as CASSPQDTTETQYF.

V and J are TRBV7-9 and TRBJ2-5; TRBD2 matches 7 bases. There are 14 residues in the CDR3. Germline CDR1 reads SEHNR; CDR2 reads FQNEAQ (reference sequence). V lost 1 base to trimming and J lost 3 bases; unmatched junction nucleotides: 2. The CDR3 loop reads CASSLVAGEETQYF. The CDR3 DNA reads as TGTGCCAGCAGCTTAGTCGCGGGGGAAGAGACCCAGTACTTC.

This clonotype has a handful of counts. This rearrangement joins TRBV29-1 to TRBJ2-1; D is tentatively TRBD1 or TRBD2 (6 bases each). This CDR3 has 11 amino acids. V lost 7 bases to trimming and J lost 10 bases, with 14 bases between them. Per the germline V gene, CDR1 is SQVTM and CDR2 is ANQGSEA. The CDR3 here is CSGHGGREQFF. CDR3 nucleotide sequence: TGCAGCGGGCACGGGGGCCGGGAGCAGTTCTTC.

The table lists this clonotype with a few counts. The V gene is TRBV7-9, the J gene TRBJ2-2; 9 bases map to TRBD2. This CDR3 comprises 16 residues. V lost 5 bases, J lost 7 bases, and 11 bases stayed unmatched. The germline V gene encodes CDR1 SEHNR and CDR2 FQNEAQ (reference sequence). The chain's CDR3 is CASSRKRGALDGELFF. In nucleotides, the CDR3 is TGTGCCAGCAGCCGGAAGCGGGGGGCCCTTGACGGGGAGCTGTTTTTT.

The V and J genes are TRBV6-5 and TRBJ1-5; no reliable D call. Germline-derived CDR1 and CDR2 are MNHEY and SVGAGI. The CDR3 contains 14 residues. V lost 4 bases to trimming and J lost 3 bases, with 10 bases between them. For the CDR3, the DNA is TGTGCCAGCAGTTTCCAGAAAACCAATCAGCCCCAGCATTTT. This translates into CASSFQKTNQPQHF.

The chain recombines TRBV7-9 with TRBJ2-2; 8 bases fit TRBD1. Germline-derived CDR1 and CDR2 are SEHNR and FQNEAQ (reference sequence). CDR3 length equals 14 residues. Unmatched junction bases numbered 5, after V lost 8 bases and J lost 3 bases. CDR3 nucleotide sequence: TGTGCCAGCGCGGACAGGGCCTACACCGGGGAGCTGTTTTTT. This codes for CASADRAYTGELFF.

V is TRBV4-3 and J is TRBJ2-3, with 7 bases aligning to TRBD2. Germline V lookup: CDR1 LGHNA, CDR2 YSLEER. The CDR3 has 16 residues. The ends lost 0 bases at V and 2 bases at J; junction bases unmatched: 5. The CDR3 spells CASSQEGRAFTDTQYF. CDR3 nucleotide sequence: TGCGCCAGCAGCCAAGAGGGGAGGGCCTTCACAGATACGCAGTATTTT.